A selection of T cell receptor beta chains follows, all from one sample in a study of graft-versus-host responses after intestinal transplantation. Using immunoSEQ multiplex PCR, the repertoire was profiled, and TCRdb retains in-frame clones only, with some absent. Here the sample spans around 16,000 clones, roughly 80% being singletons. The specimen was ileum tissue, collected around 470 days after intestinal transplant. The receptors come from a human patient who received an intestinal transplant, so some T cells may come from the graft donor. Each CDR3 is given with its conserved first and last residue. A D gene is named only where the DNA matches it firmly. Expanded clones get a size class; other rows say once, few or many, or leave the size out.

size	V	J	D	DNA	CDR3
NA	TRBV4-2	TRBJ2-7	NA	TGTGCCAGCAGCCAAGAAACAGCGGAGACTTACGAGCAGTACTTC	CASSQETAETYEQYF
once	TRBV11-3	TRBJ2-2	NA	TGTGCCAGCACCCGATTGTGGGTGTTTAACACCGGGGAGCTGTTTTTT	CASTRLWVFNTGELFF
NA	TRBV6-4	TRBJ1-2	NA	TGTGCCAGCAGCCACGGGGCTAACTATGGCTACACCTTC	CASSHGANYGYTF
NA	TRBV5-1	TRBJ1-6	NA	TGCGCCAGCAGCTTGGGAGTCCAGGAAACCCTCCACTTT	CASSLGVQETLHF
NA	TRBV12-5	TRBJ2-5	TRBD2	TGTGCTAGTGGCGCTGGGACTAGGCCAGAGACCCAGTACTTC	CASGAGTRPETQYF
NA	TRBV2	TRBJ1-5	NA	TGTGCCAGCGGGACACGGGTAAATCAGCCCCAGCATTTT	CASGTRVNQPQHF
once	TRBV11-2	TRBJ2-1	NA	TGTGCCAGCAGGTCCAGCTCCTACAATGAGCAGTTCTTC	CASRSSSYNEQFF
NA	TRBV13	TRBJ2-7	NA	TGTGCCAGCAGCTTAGTAGTGCAGGGCAACGAGCAGTACTTC	CASSLVVQGNEQYF
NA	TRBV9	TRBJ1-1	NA	TGTGCCAGCAGCCTGACAACTATGAACACTGAAGCTTTCTTT	CASSLTTMNTEAFF
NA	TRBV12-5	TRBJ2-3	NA	TGTGCTAGTGGTTTGTGGGAGACAGATACGCAGTATTTT	CASGLWETDTQYF
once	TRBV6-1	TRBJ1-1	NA	TGTGCCGGAAAGGGACAAAACACTGAAGCTTTCTTT	CAGKGQNTEAFF
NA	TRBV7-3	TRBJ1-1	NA	TGTGCCAGCAGCCCCGGCGGGGCGAACACTGAAGCTTTCTTT	CASSPGGANTEAFF
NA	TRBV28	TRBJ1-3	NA	TGTGCCAGCAGTCCGCTCATAGGGAGCTCTGGAAACACCATATATTTT	CASSPLIGSSGNTIYF
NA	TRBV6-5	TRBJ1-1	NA	TGTGCCAGCAGTCCCGGGGGACCTTTCACTGAAGCTTTCTTT	CASSPGGPFTEAFF
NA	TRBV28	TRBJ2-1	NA	TGTGCCAGCAGTTTACCCAGGGAGGCGGATGAGCAGTTCTTC	CASSLPREADEQFF
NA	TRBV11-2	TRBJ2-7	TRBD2	TGTGCCAGCAGCGCCCCGACTAGCGGGAGGGGCGAGCAGTACTTC	CASSAPTSGRGEQYF
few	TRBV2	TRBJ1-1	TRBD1	TGTGCCAGCAGTGAACACAGGGGTTACACTGAAGCTTTCTTT	CASSEHRGYTEAFF
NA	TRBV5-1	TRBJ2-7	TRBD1	TGCGCCAGCCAGGGACAGGGAAAGTACGAGCAGTACTTC	CASQGQGKYEQYF